These 21 T cell receptor beta chains were all obtained from the same sample, sequenced in a study of CD8+CD57+ T cells in acquired aplastic anemia. The sequenced patients had an expansion of CD8+CD57+ cells seen by flow cytometry. CDR3 and TCR beta VDJ profiling relied on genomic DNA as the template. TCRdb re-derived calls from the reads in MiXCR, one entry per CDR3 protein. Among 100,000 to 150,000 distinct CDR3 sequences listed, almost 40% were seen once. Material for sequencing was sorted CD4+, CD8+, or CD8+CD57+ T cells (not recorded which) from PBMCs. These receptors were collected from a human donor with aplastic anemia.

The chain has TRBV12-3 or TRBV12-4 and TRBJ2-5; possibly TRBD1 for D (7 bases). V lost 8 bases, J lost 5 bases, and 15 bases lay in between. This CDR3 has 13 residues. The CDR3 coding sequence is TGTGCCAGCGGCGCGACAGGGAGGGAGACCCAGTACTTC. It yields the protein CASGATGRETQYF.

A note on this clonotype: One base away lies a much larger clone, so this may be a sequencing read error. No conserved phenylalanine or tryptophan is present at the end of the CDR3, so a read error is the likely explanation. The chain joins TRBV24-1 to TRBJ1-2; 9 bases align to TRBD1. CDR3 length: 14 amino acids. CDR1 and CDR2 from the germline V gene are KGHDR and SFDVKD. The CDR3 loop reads CASSPQGARYGYTL. As DNA, the CDR3 is TGTGCCAGCAGTCCACAGGGGGCTCGTTATGGCTACACCCTC.

This clonotype occurred many times. The chain combines TRBV7-9 with TRBJ2-7; D call uncertain. Germline V gives CDR1 SEHNR, CDR2 FQNEAQ (reference sequence). The CDR3 totals 17 residues. The V end was cut by 4 bases, the J end by 0 bases, with 19 bases between. The CDR3 here is CASSSPLGPRSSYEQYF. DNA of the CDR3: TGTGCCAGCAGCTCCCCGCTCGGACCGAGGAGCTCCTACGAGCAGTACTTC.

This clonotype was counted ten times or more. The chain recombines TRBV29-1 with TRBJ1-1, with unresolved D. V was shortened by 3 bases and J by 2 bases, with 10 bases between the two germline ends. Germline assignment: CDR1 SQVTM and CDR2 ANQGSEA. This CDR3 contains 13 residues. The DNA for the CDR3 is TGCAGCGTTGACGCGACACCCAACACTGAAGCTTTCTTT. This codes for CSVDATPNTEAFF.

Only a few counts were recorded for this clonotype. The rearrangement joins TRBV6-5 to TRBJ1-1; no clear D gene. CDR1 is MNHEY and CDR2 is SVGAGI in the germline V gene. This CDR3 is 14 amino acids long. V lost 3 bases and J 7 bases, leaving 15 bases between the germline ends. CDR3 nucleotides: TGTGCCAGCAGTTATACCCCCCAGGTCGGTGAAGCTTTCTTT. It specifies CASSYTPQVGEAFF.

In its sample, this clonotype was seen many times. The chain is built from TRBV20-1 and TRBJ1-1; D is undetermined. Germline CDR1 is DFQATT and CDR2 is SNEGSKA (reference sequence). The CDR3 has 12 residues. The V end was cut by 4 bases, the J end by 2 bases, with 8 bases between. The CDR3 spells CSAIGRNTEAFF. The CDR3 DNA reads as TGCAGTGCTATCGGTCGAAACACTGAAGCTTTCTTT.

This clonotype has only one observation. A read error may explain this, as a much larger clone is one base away. This CDR3 is missing its conserved last phenylalanine or tryptophan, likely due to a read error. The rearrangement joins TRBV12-3 or TRBV12-4 to TRBJ1-1; 7 bases line up with TRBD1. The CDR3 has 13 residues. This CDR3 reads CACRDSGTTEAFS. The CDR3 coding sequence is TGTGCCTGCAGGGACAGTGGCACTACTGAAGCTTTCTCT.

This clonotype was observed a handful of times. The chain couples TRBV6-1 to TRBJ2-5; 8 bases agree with TRBD1. CDR1 and CDR2 from the germline V gene are MNHNS and SASEGT. The length of the CDR3 is 14 residues. V shed 9 bases and J 4 bases; nucleotides not matched to a gene: 10. CDR3 in amino acids: CASSMTGALETQYF. CDR3 nucleotides: TGTGCCAGTTCGATGACAGGGGCTTTAGAGACCCAGTACTTC.

This clonotype has at least ten counts. This sequence joins TRBV5-1 and TRBJ2-3; TRBD2 agrees at 10 bases. This CDR3 spans 16 amino acids. Germline V gene sequence: CDR1 SGHRS, CDR2 YFSETQ. Germline trimming cut 5 bases from V and 4 bases from J; bases unmatched to any gene: 10. The CDR3 is CASRLAGGMFADTQYF. The CDR3, as DNA: TGCGCCAGCAGATTAGCGGGGGGAATGTTCGCAGATACGCAGTATTTT.

This clonotype was detected once. A much larger clone lies a single base off, so this may be a read error. The V call is TRBV18, the J call TRBJ2-7; D is possibly TRBD2 (5 bases). Germline CDR1 is KGHSH and CDR2 is LQKENI. This CDR3 has 12 amino acids. Trimming pared 5 bases from V and 6 bases from J, leaving 11 bases between. CDR3 region: CASSSRGAEQYF. The CDR3 bases are TGTGCCAGCTCATCACGGGGTGCCGAGCAGTACTTC.

This clonotype was counted many times. This chain uses TRBV6-1 with TRBJ1-3; a possible D gene is TRBD1 (6 bases). This CDR3 comprises 14 residues. The V gene lost 4 bases and the J gene lost 4 bases, with 11 bases spanning the gap. CDR1 is MNHNS, CDR2 SASEGT, per germline. The DNA of the CDR3 is TGTGCCAGCAGTGCTTGGGGACAAGGAAACACCATATATTTT. This gives the protein CASSAWGQGNTIYF.

Note on this clonotype: A much larger clonotype is one base distant, so this may be a read error. V usage is TRBV20-1 and J usage is TRBJ1-1, with no clear D. The CDR3 consists of 14 residues. Germline V gene sequence: CDR1 DFQATT, CDR2 SNEGSKA (reference sequence). The CDR3 DNA sequence: TGCAGTGCTAGACGGCCCAGGTTGAAGACTGAAGCTTTCTTT. It encodes CSARRPRLKTEAFF.

The chain combines TRBV10-2 with TRBJ1-1; D uncertain. CDR3 length: 14 residues. Germline lookup yields CDR1 WSHSY and CDR2 SAAADI. The germline V and J ends were trimmed by 2 bases and 0 bases, with 7 bases remaining between them. CDR3 region: CASSEPHVNTEAFF. The CDR3 DNA is TGCGCCAGCAGTGAGCCGCACGTGAACACTGAAGCTTTCTTT.

Comment on this clonotype: The conserved phenylalanine or tryptophan is not found at the CDR3 terminus, so this likely reflects a read error. The J gene is TRBJ2-7, the V gene TRBV18; D tentatively reads TRBD1 or TRBD2 (5 bases each). V shed 5 bases and J shed 5 bases, with 16 bases lying between them. The germline V gene has CDR1 KGHSH and CDR2 LQKENI. This CDR3 contains 14 residues. CDR3 nucleotide sequence: TGTGCCAGCTCATCGCTGGCCGGGGCCAACGAGCAGTACCTC. Its protein product is CASSSLAGANEQYL.

The rearrangement links TRBV30 to TRBJ1-1, with D hard to call. CDR1 is GTSNPN and CDR2 is SVGIG in the germline V gene (reference sequence). This CDR3 has 16 amino acids. V was trimmed by 2 bases and J by 0 bases, leaving 16 bases between them. CDR3 sequence: CAWSSLINFMNTEAFF. The DNA for the CDR3 is TGTGCCTGGAGTAGTTTGATAAACTTCATGAACACTGAAGCTTTCTTT.

This clonotype was detected ten times or more. This chain uses TRBV12-3 or TRBV12-4 with TRBJ1-5; 9 bases line up with TRBD1. The CDR3 runs to 15 residues. J was trimmed by 7 bases and V by 6 bases; bases with no gene match: 10. The DNA for the CDR3 is TGTGCCAGCAGCTCCGGGACAGGGTCAGTACAGCCCCAGCATTTT. It yields the protein CASSSGTGSVQPQHF.

This clonotype was found many times. V gene TRBV5-5 combines with J gene TRBJ2-6, with no clear D. Germline-derived CDR1 and CDR2 are SGHKS and YYEKEE (reference sequence). The CDR3 has 15 residues. Deletions cut 4 bases from V and 2 bases from J, with 10 bases between. The CDR3 region is CASSPVGTGANVLTF. The CDR3 coding sequence is TGTGCCAGCAGCCCCGTGGGGACTGGGGCCAACGTCCTGACTTTC.

The CDR3 region is CASSETRDLTYEQYF. In nucleotides, the CDR3 is TGTGCCAGCAGCGAGACAAGGGATCTAACCTACGAGCAGTACTTC. The rearrangement uses TRBV9 and TRBJ2-7; D is ambiguous. The CDR3 loop spans 15 amino acids. Germline V gene sequence: CDR1 SGDLS, CDR2 YYNGEE. Trimming left V 3 bases short and J 2 bases short, with 15 bases between.

This clonotype was detected ten times or more. The chain recombines TRBV7-9 with TRBJ2-3; no clear D. Trimming took off 5 bases at V and 6 bases at J, with 9 bases between the two ends. Germline CDR1 reads SEHNR; CDR2 reads FQNEAQ (reference sequence). CDR3 length equals 12 residues. CDR3 amino acids: CASSPSRDTQYF. The CDR3 nucleotides read TGTGCCAGCAGCCCTTCAAGGGATACGCAGTATTTT.

There are a few counts of this clonotype. A much larger clone sits a single nucleotide away, making a read error possible. V gene TRBV11-2 combines with J gene TRBJ2-3; 10 bases agree with TRBD1. Germline V lookup: CDR1 SGHAT, CDR2 FQNNGV. This CDR3 is 15 amino acids long. V was pared by 5 bases and J by 5 bases, with 7 bases of the junction left unmatched. The CDR3 nucleotides are TGTGCCAGCAGCCCGGGGACAGGGGCGCAAGATACGCAGTATTTT. Protein: CASSPGTGAQDTQYF.

The CDR3 bases are TGTGCCACGCGGCGGAGCTTTAATGAAAAACTGTTTTTT. Its translation: CATRRSFNEKLFF. This chain uses TRBV25-1 with TRBJ1-4; no firm D call. CDR3 length: 13 amino acids. The V gene lost 10 bases and the J gene lost 4 bases, with 13 bases spanning the gap. CDR1 is MGHDK and CDR2 is SYGVNS in the germline V gene.